Following are 7 T cell receptor beta chains from one sample sequenced in a study of CD8 T cells in Susac syndrome (dated by TCRdb to between 2018 and 2021). The protocol used for the library was the immunoSEQ multiplex PCR assay. RNA was extracted with the RNeasy kit and roughly 0.45 to 1 ug was reverse transcribed using random hexamers. TCRdb reprocessing: public reads trimmed at Q25 with fastp, clones called with MiXCR, in-frame beta chains kept. Rows merge per CDR3 protein into single entries with the most common DNA and genes. The sample contains about 160,000 distinct CDR3 sequences, about 90% of them found a single time. The ten largest clones capture 0.08% of the sample. The sample was CD4+ T cells from PBMCs. The receptors derive from a human donor in good health.

This chain links TRBV20-1 with TRBJ2-3; the D gene is possibly TRBD2 (6 bases). The CDR3 sequence is 15 residues long. V was pared by 5 bases and J by 6 bases, with 21 bases between. Germline V gene sequence: CDR1 DFQATT, CDR2 SNEGSKA (reference sequence). The chain's CDR3 is CSAPLGGLGWDTQYF. As DNA, the CDR3 is TGCAGTGCTCCACTGGGAGGTTTAGGGTGGGATACGCAGTATTTT.

The chain recombines TRBV12-3 or TRBV12-4 with TRBJ2-4, with TRBD1 identical over 8 bases. V shed 5 bases and J 8 bases; nucleotides not matched to a gene: 11. CDR3 size: 15 residues. The CDR3 DNA follows: TGTGCCAGCAGTCCTCGGACAGGGTGGATGGACATTCAGTACTTC. Encoded protein: CASSPRTGWMDIQYF.

The chain links TRBV2 to TRBJ2-2, with D perhaps matching TRBD1 or TRBD2 (5 bases each). From germline, CDR1 is SNHLY and CDR2 FYNNEI. This CDR3 has 15 residues. V was trimmed by 9 bases and J by 0 bases, leaving 14 bases between them. CDR3 sequence: CASRELGANTGELFF. The CDR3, as DNA: TGTGCCAGTCGGGAATTGGGGGCGAACACCGGGGAGCTGTTTTTT.

The V gene is TRBV20-1, the J gene TRBJ1-3; tentative D call: TRBD1 (6 bases). The ends were cut back, 5 bases at V and 3 bases at J, with 14 bases in the middle. The CDR3 contains 14 residues. Germline CDR1 DFQATT, CDR2 SNEGSKA (reference sequence). The CDR3 sequence: CSAPDRFVGNTIYF. The CDR3 DNA is TGCAGTGCTCCCGACAGGTTCGTTGGAAACACCATATATTTT.

The chain joins TRBV5-4 to TRBJ2-2, with 7 positions matching TRBD1. Trimming removed 0 bases from V and 10 bases from J; junction bases left unmatched: 9. This CDR3 has 15 amino acids. Germline loops: CDR1 SGHNT, CDR2 YYREEE (reference sequence). The CDR3 bases are TGTGCCAGCAGCTTGGGCAGGGGGAGCCCGGAGGAGCTGTTTTTT. Amino acid sequence: CASSLGRGSPEELFF.

The V call is TRBV4-3, the J call TRBJ1-4; D is ambiguous. This CDR3 comprises 15 residues. The ends were cut back, 0 bases at V and 5 bases at J, with 10 bases in the middle. The germline V gene encodes CDR1 LGHNA and CDR2 YSLEER. CDR3 residues: CASSQDLRINEKLFF. The CDR3 region has the DNA TGCGCCAGCAGCCAAGATCTGCGTATCAATGAAAAACTGTTTTTT.

The V gene is TRBV7-8, the J gene TRBJ2-7; D uncertain. Trimming took off 5 bases at V and 0 bases at J, with 17 bases between the two ends. The CDR3 sequence is 16 residues long. CDR1 and CDR2 from the germline V gene are SGHVS and FQNEAQ. CDR3 sequence reads: CASSKHRVTSSYEQYF. Here the CDR3 DNA reads TGTGCCAGCAGCAAGCACCGGGTCACGAGCTCCTACGAGCAGTACTTC. The variable domain in full, completed from reference TRBV7-8 and TRBJ2-7, reads GAGVSQSPRYKVAKRGQDVALRCDPISGHVSLFWYQQALGQGPEFLTYFQNEAQLDKSGLPSDRFFAERPEGSVSTLKIQRTQQEDSAVYLCASSKHRVTSSYEQYFGPGTRLTVT.